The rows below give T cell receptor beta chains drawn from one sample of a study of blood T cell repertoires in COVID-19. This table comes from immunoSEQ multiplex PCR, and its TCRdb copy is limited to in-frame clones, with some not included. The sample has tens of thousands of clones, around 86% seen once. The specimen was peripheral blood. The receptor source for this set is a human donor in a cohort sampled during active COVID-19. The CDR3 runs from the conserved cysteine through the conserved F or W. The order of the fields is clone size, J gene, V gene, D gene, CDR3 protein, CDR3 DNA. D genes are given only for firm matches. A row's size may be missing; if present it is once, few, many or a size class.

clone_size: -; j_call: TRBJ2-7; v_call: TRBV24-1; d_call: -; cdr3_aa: CATSTGSYEQYF; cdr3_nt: TGTGCCACCAGTACCGGTTCCTACGAGCAGTACTTC
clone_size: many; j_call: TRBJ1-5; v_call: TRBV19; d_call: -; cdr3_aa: CASSPTAFYSNQPQHF; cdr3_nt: TGTGCCAGTAGTCCGACAGCATTCTATAGCAATCAGCCCCAGCATTTT
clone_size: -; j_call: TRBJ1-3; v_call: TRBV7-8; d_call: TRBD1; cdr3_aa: CASSFDRGPIYF; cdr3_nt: TGTGCCAGCAGCTTCGACAGGGGGCCCATATATTTT
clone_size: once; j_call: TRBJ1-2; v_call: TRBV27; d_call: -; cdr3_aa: CASRPLRGSLNYGYTF; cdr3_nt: TGTGCCAGCAGGCCTCTTAGGGGCAGCCTTAACTATGGCTACACCTTC
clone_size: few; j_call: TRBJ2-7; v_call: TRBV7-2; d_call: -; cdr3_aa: CASSLAQQGPQYF; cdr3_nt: TGTGCCAGCAGCTTAGCCCAGCAGGGCCCGCAGTACTTC
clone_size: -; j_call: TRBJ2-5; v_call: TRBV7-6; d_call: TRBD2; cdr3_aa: CASRHPGLAGGMERAQYF; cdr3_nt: TGTGCCAGCAGACATCCGGGACTAGCGGGAGGGATGGAGCGGGCCCAGTACTTC
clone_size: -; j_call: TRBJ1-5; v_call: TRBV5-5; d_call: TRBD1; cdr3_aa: CASSLRGQGRNQPQHF; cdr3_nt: TGTGCCAGCAGCTTGCGCGGACAGGGTCGGAATCAGCCCCAGCATTTT
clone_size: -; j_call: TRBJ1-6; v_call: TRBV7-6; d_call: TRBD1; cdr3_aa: CASSLMEGANSPLHF; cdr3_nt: TGTGCCAGCAGCTTAATGGAGGGGGCGAATTCACCCCTCCACTTT
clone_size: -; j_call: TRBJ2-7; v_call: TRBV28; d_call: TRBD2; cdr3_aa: CASTLLAGHYEQYF; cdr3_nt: TGTGCCAGCACCTTACTAGCGGGACACTACGAGCAGTACTTC
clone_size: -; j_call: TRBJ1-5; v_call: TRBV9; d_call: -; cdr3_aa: CASSVAPGQPQHF; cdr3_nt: TGTGCCAGCAGCGTAGCACCGGGGCAGCCCCAGCATTTT
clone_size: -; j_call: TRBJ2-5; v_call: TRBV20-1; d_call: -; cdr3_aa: CSASGQETQYF; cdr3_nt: TGCAGTGCTAGCGGCCAAGAGACCCAGTACTTC
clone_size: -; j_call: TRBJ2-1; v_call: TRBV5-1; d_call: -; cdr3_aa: CASSLMARSNEQFF; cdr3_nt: TGCGCCAGCAGCTTAATGGCGCGGAGCAATGAGCAGTTCTTC